This T cell receptor beta chain was sequenced during a study of T cell repertoires in cytomegalovirus infection (dated by TCRdb to 2018 to 2020). For the study in its entirety: Because public TCR beta signatures pointed to carriage of CMV infection together with the matching HLA type, the HLA type of each donor mattered for the analysis.

Deletion took 0 bases off V and 4 bases off J, with a span of 12 bases between the germline ends. From cysteine to phenylalanine, the CDR3 is 15 amino acids long. Only the CDR3 region is kept as DNA, spanning 45 bases read in frame from base 1. CDR1 is given as ENHRY and CDR2 as SYGVKD, both from the germline V gene. General study outcomes and caveats: In both this cohort and an independent cohort of 352 donors, the cumulative frequency of public TCR beta family members distinguished carriers of CMV infection plus the relevant HLA type. The ex vivo response was dominated by HLA-C-restricted CMV-specific TCR beta clonotypes, and the single most frequent clonotype in two of eight donors was supplied by these HLA-C-restricted clonotypes.

Many counts were recorded for this clonotype. There is no known antigen for this receptor. No per-base quality is available; no much larger clone lies one base away. The listed sequencing device is Illumina HiSeq 1500. TCRdb reran the public reads through fastp at Q25 and MiXCR, keeping productive beta chains. Rows with one shared CDR3 protein collapse into an entry with the most common genes and DNA. This sample lists a few hundred thousand distinct CDR3 sequences; 17% were detected once. In total, the top ten clones hold 12% of the sample. The receptor chain draws on TRBV10-3 and TRBJ1-2, and TRBD1 may be the D gene, going by 6 matching bases. The clonotype was recovered from a human donor in good health (CMV status not recorded). Some clones in this sample may be carry-over from other donors' samples. Material: PBMCs. Read as DNA, the sequence is TGTGCCATCAGTGAGTCCGGGGGCGCGAGCTATGGCTACACCTTC. This gives the protein CAISESGGASYGYTF.